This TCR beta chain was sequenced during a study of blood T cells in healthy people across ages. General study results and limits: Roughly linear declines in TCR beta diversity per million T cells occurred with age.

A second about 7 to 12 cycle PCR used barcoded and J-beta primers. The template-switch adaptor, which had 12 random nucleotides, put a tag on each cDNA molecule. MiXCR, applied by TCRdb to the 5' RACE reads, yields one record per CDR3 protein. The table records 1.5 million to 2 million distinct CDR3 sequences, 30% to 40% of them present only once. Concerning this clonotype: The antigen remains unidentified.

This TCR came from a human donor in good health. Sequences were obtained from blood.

This CDR3 reads CASSLGGGSPNEQFF. The CDR3, as DNA: TGTGCCAGCAGCTTAGGGGGGGGTTCCCCCAATGAGCAGTTCTTC. V usage is TRBV7-2 and J usage is TRBJ2-1; 7 nucleotides agree with TRBD2. The V gene end was trimmed by 1 base and the J gene end by 6 bases; junction bases not matched to a gene: 6. The CDR3 is made up of 15 amino acids. Germline-derived CDR1 and CDR2 are SGHTA and FQGNSA.